This T cell receptor (beta chain) comes out of a study of control samples from healthy donors and cancer patients. The V end was cut by 8 bases, the J end by 5 bases, with 14 bases between. CDR1 SGHDN and CDR2 FVKESK come from the germline V gene. CDR3 length equals 13 residues. The method was immunoSEQ multiplex PCR; TCRdb's version includes in-frame clones alone and lacks a portion of them. The sample carries about 49,000 clones, about 86% recorded once. This receptor was taken from a woman aged 50 to 65 with lung cancer. Sample: PBMCs. V and J are TRBV14 and TRBJ2-3; tentatively, D is TRBD2 (6 bases). For the CDR3, the DNA is TGTGCCAGCGGGAGGTGGTTACAAGATACGCAGTATTTT. It translates to CASGRWLQDTQYF.